The 6 T cell receptor beta chains reported below all come from one sample, sequenced in a study of Ad26.COV2.S vaccination and SARS-CoV-2 variants. The data were produced by immunoSEQ multiplex PCR, yet TCRdb's version contains in-frame clones alone and is incomplete. The top ten hold 10% to 15% of the sample, which has some 480,000 clones, roughly 89% seen once. Regarding treatment: some 20 received Ad26.COV2.S at low or high dose, single or two shots; 5 received placebo; per-sample allocation not given. Vaccine and placebo recipients were sampled on day 63 after the first injection. The sequencing used peripheral blood, collected in a trial of Ad26.COV2.S vaccine versus placebo. The receptor source for this set is a person aged 18-60 years who received the Ad26.COV2.S COVID-19 vaccine or a placebo.

This chain uses TRBV28 with TRBJ2-7; 9 bases agree with TRBD2. This CDR3 region has 17 residues. After removal of 5 bases from V and 2 bases from J, the junction contained 13 bases not matched to a gene. Germline V gene lookup returns CDR1 MDHEN and CDR2 SYDVKM. Here the CDR3 DNA reads TGTGCCAGCAGTCCCCCCTGGCTAGCGGGAATTCCCTACGAGCAGTACTTC. As protein: CASSPPWLAGIPYEQYF.

The chain combines TRBV7-2 with TRBJ2-7; tentatively, D is TRBD1 (6 bases). The CDR3 has 14 amino acids. V gave up 3 bases and J gave up 6 bases, with 15 bases separating them. The germline V gene encodes CDR1 SGHTA and CDR2 FQGNSA. The CDR3 nucleotides read TGTGCCAGCAGCTTCGCCCCTCCAGGGGTCGAGCAGTACTTC. It specifies CASSFAPPGVEQYF.

The chain has TRBV28 and TRBJ2-7, with D perhaps matching TRBD2 (6 bases). This CDR3 region has 15 residues. Trimming took 5 bases from V and 6 from J, leaving 20 bases between them. CDR1 MDHEN and CDR2 SYDVKM come from the germline V gene. CDR3 region: CASSPSGQGLIEQYF. The CDR3 nucleotides read TGTGCCAGCAGTCCCTCGGGGCAGGGACTTATCGAGCAGTACTTC. The full variable domain, rest sourced from reference TRBV28 and TRBJ2-7, is DVKVTQSSRYLVKRTGEKVFLECVQDMDHENMFWYRQDPGLGLRLIYFSYDVKMKEKGDIPEGYSVSREKKERFSLILESASTNQTSMYLCASSPSGQGLIEQYFGPGTRLTVT.

V gene TRBV9 combines with J gene TRBJ2-2; 8 bases map to TRBD2. The CDR3 totals 16 residues. With V trimmed by 3 bases and J by 4 bases, 8 bases remained unmatched. Germline values: CDR1 SGDLS, CDR2 YYNGEE. The DNA of the CDR3 is TGTGCCAGCAGCGCTCCGGGACTAGGAGCCACCGGGGAGCTGTTTTTT. Protein product: CASSAPGLGATGELFF.

The chain joins TRBV7-9 to TRBJ2-3; TRBD1 matches at 9 bases. The CDR3 has 13 residues. In germline, CDR1 is SEHNR, CDR2 FQNEAQ (reference sequence). With 10 bases clipped from V and 6 bases from J, the junction kept 8 bases outside the gene matches. CDR3 in DNA: TGTGCCACCAGACGGGACAGGGCGGATACGCAGTATTTT. This encodes CATRRDRADTQYF.

The V and J genes are TRBV18 and TRBJ2-1; 11 bases fit TRBD2. This CDR3 comprises 14 residues. With V trimmed by 3 bases and J by 9 bases, 4 bases remained unmatched. Germline loops: CDR1 KGHSH, CDR2 LQKENI. The CDR3 loop is CASSPIAGGVEQFF. The CDR3 bases are TGTGCCAGCTCACCCATAGCGGGAGGGGTTGAGCAGTTCTTC.